The 16 T cell receptor beta chains in this list originate from one sample, sequenced in a study of cytomegalovirus exposure and HLA in healthy donors. The PCR made use of 60 Vbeta and 13 Jbeta primers. The table came from immunoSEQ multiplex PCR; TCRdb's copy has only in-frame clones and leaves some out. The table has about 170,000 clones, approximately 71% seen once. Sequenced sample: PBMCs. These receptors were obtained from a woman between 18 and 29 years old in good health and CMV-seropositive.

The rearrangement links TRBV7-2 to TRBJ2-7; D is unresolved. This CDR3 has 15 amino acids. The germline gives CDR1 SGHTA, CDR2 FQGNSA. V lost 2 bases and J lost 4, with 15 bases in between. Here the CDR3 DNA reads TGTGCCAGCAGCTTATACCGACTCGCGAGTTACGAGCAGTACTTC. It yields the protein CASSLYRLASYEQYF. The whole variable domain, filled in from reference TRBV7-2 and TRBJ2-7, reads GAGVSQSPSNKVTEKGKDVELRCDPISGHTALYWYRQSLGQGLEFLIYFQGNSAPDKSGLPSDRFSAERTGGSVSTLTIQRTQQEDSAVYLCASSLYRLASYEQYFGPGTRLTVT.

The chain is built from TRBV5-5 and TRBJ2-7, with 11 positions matching TRBD2. The germline gives CDR1 SGHKS, CDR2 YYEKEE (reference sequence). This CDR3 has 17 residues. V lost 0 bases, J lost 5 bases, and 10 bases stayed unmatched. CDR3 DNA: TGTGCCAGCAGCTTGGTGACTAGCGGGGACCGTCGGGACGAGCAGTACTTC. Its translation is CASSLVTSGDRRDEQYF. Filled out from reference TRBV5-5 and TRBJ2-7, the complete variable domain reads DAGVTQSPTHLIKTRGQQVTLRCSPISGHKSVSWYQQVLGQGPQFIFQYYEKEERGRGNFPDRFSARQFPNYSSELNVNALLLGDSALYLCASSLVTSGDRRDEQYFGPGTRLTVT.

The chain has TRBV9 and TRBJ2-3; 12 nucleotides match TRBD2. There are 16 residues in the CDR3. Germline V CDR1 and CDR2: SGDLS, YYNGEE. Germline trimming cut 4 bases from V and 4 bases from J; bases unmatched to any gene: 7. The CDR3, as DNA: TGTGCCAGCAGCACCCGGACTAGCGGGGATCCAGATACGCAGTATTTT. Amino acids: CASSTRTSGDPDTQYF.

The chain couples TRBV5-4 to TRBJ2-1; 8 bases are shared with TRBD2. V was clipped by 2 bases and J by 5 bases; unmatched bases: 9. The CDR3 spans 16 residues. Germline V gene data show CDR1 as SGHNT and CDR2 as YYREEE (reference sequence). The CDR3 DNA reads TGTGCCAGCAGCTTTATTCGGCTAGCGGGTAACAATGAGCAGTTCTTC. Amino acid sequence: CASSFIRLAGNNEQFF.

The rearrangement joins TRBV7-9 to TRBJ1-2, with D perhaps matching TRBD1 (6 bases). Looked up from germline, CDR1 is SEHNR and CDR2 is FQNEAQ (reference sequence). The CDR3 length is 12 residues. V dropped 4 bases and J dropped 7 bases, with 10 bases sitting between them. This CDR3 is CASSSTGFGYTF. The CDR3 region has the DNA TGTGCCAGCAGCTCTACAGGGTTTGGCTACACCTTC.

The J gene is TRBJ1-1, the V gene TRBV18; weak D call: TRBD1 (6 bases). This CDR3 contains 15 residues. The germline gives CDR1 KGHSH, CDR2 LQKENI. V shed 1 base and J shed 4 bases, with 13 bases lying between them. The CDR3 DNA sequence: TGTGCCAGCTCACCACAGGCGACAGGAGTCACTGAAGCTTTCTTT. This codes for CASSPQATGVTEAFF. The whole variable domain, remainder taken from reference TRBV18 and TRBJ1-1, is NAGVMQNPRHLVRRRGQEARLRCSPMKGHSHVYWYRQLPEEGLKFMVYLQKENIIDESGMPKERFSAEFPKEGPSILRIQQVVRGDSAAYFCASSPQATGVTEAFFGQGTRLTVV.

The genes are TRBV4-2 and TRBJ2-3; 10 bases line up with TRBD2. Germline loops: CDR1 LGHNA, CDR2 YNFKEQ. V gave up 6 bases and J gave up 11 bases; unmatched junction bases: 5. CDR3 size: 12 residues. The DNA of the CDR3 is TGTGCCAGCAGACCGAGCGGGGGGGAGCAGTATTTT. It yields the protein CASRPSGGEQYF.

This sequence joins TRBV4-1 and TRBJ1-4; 10 nucleotides match TRBD1. The J segment lost 6 bases and the V segment lost 4 bases, leaving 5 bases of the junction unmatched. Germline lookup yields CDR1 MGHRA and CDR2 YSYEKL. CDR3 size: 15 residues. The CDR3, as DNA: TGCGCCAGCAGCCGACCGGACAGGGGGGATGAAAAACTGTTTTTT. Translation: CASSRPDRGDEKLFF.

V usage is TRBV27 and J usage is TRBJ2-5, with D tentatively TRBD2 (7 bases). The J call is doubtful: the DNA matches TRBJ2-7 better. The V gene's germline CDR1 is MNHEY and CDR2 SMNVEV (reference sequence). CDR3 length equals 16 residues. The CDR3 bases are TGTGCCAGCAGTTTATATGCGGGGGCTCAGTCCTACGAGCAGTACTTC. This translates into CASSLYAGAQSYEQYF.

The chain is built from TRBV7-8 and TRBJ2-7; D uncertain. Trimming shortened V by 4 bases and J by 2 bases, and 12 bases separated the two germline ends. The CDR3 is 14 amino acids. Germline V CDR1 and CDR2: SGHVS, FQNEAQ. In DNA form, the CDR3 reads TGTGCCAGCAGCTATCGACATGGCCCCTACGAGCAGTACTTC. It specifies CASSYRHGPYEQYF.

This clone was observed a few times. This chain links TRBV28 with TRBJ1-2; 9 bases align to TRBD1. Germline-derived CDR1 and CDR2 are MDHEN and SYDVKM. This CDR3 region has 14 residues. V lost 5 bases to trimming and J lost 7 bases; unmatched junction nucleotides: 8. The CDR3 DNA reads TGTGCCAGCAGTCGGGGACAGGGCGAAACTGGCTACACCTTC. This encodes CASSRGQGETGYTF.

There are a few counts of this clone. CDR3 nucleotides: TGTGCCAGCAGCAAACCGACCGACAGGAAGAGCTCCTACGAGCAGTACTTC. It is translated as CASSKPTDRKSSYEQYF. The J gene is TRBJ2-7, the V gene TRBV21-1; the table's D call, TRBD1, has no DNA check behind it. TRBV21-1 is flagged as a pseudogene. The CDR3 is made up of 17 amino acids.

This clone was seen more than once but under ten times. This sequence joins TRBV5-6 and TRBJ1-6; D is perhaps TRBD1 (5 bases). The CDR3 is made up of 12 amino acids. CDR1 is SGHDT and CDR2 is YYEEEE in the germline V gene. The ends were cut back, 4 bases at V and 9 bases at J, with 8 bases in the middle. The CDR3 is CASSPGISPLHF. The CDR3 DNA is TGTGCCAGCAGCCCAGGGATTTCACCCCTCCACTTT.

The chain uses TRBV28 and TRBJ2-4; possible D gene TRBD2, 5 bases. The length of the CDR3 is 13 residues. Trimming took off 7 bases at V and 7 bases at J, with 14 bases between the two ends. The germline gives CDR1 MDHEN, CDR2 SYDVKM. The CDR3 protein is CASKAGDLNIQYF. The CDR3 nucleotides read TGTGCCAGCAAGGCCGGGGATCTGAACATTCAGTACTTC.

This chain connects TRBV7-2 to TRBJ2-5; no clear D. Looked up from germline, CDR1 is SGHTA and CDR2 is FQGNSA. This CDR3 has 13 residues. V was shortened by 1 base and J by 5 bases, with 8 bases between the two germline ends. CDR3 in amino acids: CASSLGQLETQYF. The CDR3 nucleotides are TGTGCCAGCAGCTTAGGGCAGTTGGAGACCCAGTACTTC.

The genes are TRBV6-5 and TRBJ2-7; tentative D call: TRBD1 (6 bases). Trimming removed 2 bases from V and 5 bases from J, with 10 bases in between. The CDR3 extends over 13 amino acids. Germline lookup yields CDR1 MNHEY and CDR2 SVGAGI. CDR3 sequence: CASSYRQEDEQYF. For the CDR3, the DNA is TGTGCCAGCAGTTACCGACAGGAAGACGAGCAGTACTTC.